The clone carrying this TCR beta chain came up once. What it binds is not known. It was uncontrolled infection, other autoimmune disease, pregnancy or lactation that excluded patients. Each diagnosis was grounded in clinical symptoms, serum thyroxine and TRAb, thyroid ultrasound, and orbital computed tomography. Amplified regions were TCR beta CDR3 sequences from RNA transcripts. First-round RT-PCR targeting the TCR CDR3 was performed with the HTBI primer set. TCRdb passed the multiplex PCR reads through MiXCR, listing each CDR3 protein once. Among approximately 590,000 distinct CDR3 sequences, more than 15% were seen once, and the ten largest hold around 7.5%. The sample belongs to a study of T cells in Graves' hyperthyroidism and ophthalmopathy. Points from the study as a whole: Blood also contained most expanded thyroid clonotypes above 0.001.

CDR1 and CDR2 from the germline V gene are DFQATT and SNEGSKA (reference sequence). The V gene lost 6 bases and the J gene lost 8 bases, with 18 bases spanning the gap. This CDR3 comprises 13 residues. Sequencing was done on a sample of blood. The rearrangement uses TRBV20-1 and TRBJ2-3; possibly TRBD2 for D (5 bases). The receptor was derived from a woman under 40 with Graves' hyperthyroidism. The CDR3 sequence: CSAQDRYGVTQYF. The CDR3 region has the DNA TGCAGTGCCCAAGATCGCTACGGGGTTACGCAGTATTTT.